The clone carrying this T cell receptor beta chain was counted once. As yet, its antigen is unknown. The missing conserved phenylalanine or tryptophan at the end of this CDR3 makes a read error likely. Primers included in the PCR were 60 Vbeta and 13 Jbeta primers. Some clones are missing from TCRdb's copy, which holds only in-frame ones; the method was immunoSEQ multiplex PCR. This sample yields under 200,000 clones, of which 84% are seen a single time; 0.38% belongs to the top ten. The sample is drawn from a study of cytomegalovirus exposure and HLA in healthy donors. Findings and limits, study-wide: Analyses of presence/absence relied on an assumption of roughly uniform sequencing depth across donors. Serostatus for CMV was the only available immune exposure information. In most subjects, TCR beta sequences reportedly gave accurate predictions of HLA-A and HLA-B alleles. Among TCR sequences, most were rare, though some public TCRs appeared in many donors.

CDR1 and CDR2 from the germline V gene are SNHLY and FYNNEI. Deletions cut 7 bases from V and 0 bases from J, with 10 bases between. The CDR3 consists of 14 residues. The TCR originated in a boy between 2 and 10 years old in good health and CMV-seronegative. This chain connects TRBV2 to TRBJ1-5; D perhaps matches TRBD1 (5 bases). Sequenced material: PBMCs. The CDR3 region is CASTPRVSNQPQHV. The CDR3 nucleotides are TGTGCCAGCACCCCCAGGGTTAGCAATCAGCCCCAGCATGTT.